Presented here are 2 T cell receptor beta chains from one specimen sequenced in a study of CD8 T cells in ankylosing spondylitis. These receptors have no identified antigens. In TCRdb, the 5' RACE reads were re-called with MiXCR into one record per CDR3 protein. Among more than 600,000 distinct CDR3 sequences listed, around 20% were seen once. Findings of the study overall: Seemingly distinctive of ankylosing spondylitis blood was a TCR beta motif formed by eight highly homologous variants.

Specimen: blood, either unsorted or a sorted T cell fraction (not recorded which). The receptors were sampled from a male donor with ankylosing spondylitis.

This chain uses TRBV12-3 or TRBV12-4 with TRBJ1-2, with a possible D match to TRBD1 (6 bases). V lost 5 bases and J 6 bases, leaving 22 bases between the germline ends. CDR3 size: 16 residues. CDR3 protein: CASSVGAPLAEDGYTF. The CDR3 nucleotides read TGTGCCAGCAGTGTGGGGGCACCCCTCGCGGAGGATGGCTACACCTTC.

The V gene is TRBV5-5, the J gene TRBJ2-7; TRBD1 agrees at 11 bases. CDR3 length equals 17 residues. Looked up from germline, CDR1 is SGHKS and CDR2 is YYEKEE (reference sequence). V gave up 6 bases and J gave up 5 bases; unmatched junction bases: 16. Here the CDR3 DNA reads TGTGCCAGCACCCCTTCCGGGTGGGACAGGGGGTCGCACGAGCAGTACTTC. This sequence encodes CASTPSGWDRGSHEQYF. The full variable domain, its missing parts supplied by reference TRBV5-5 and TRBJ2-7, is DAGVTQSPTHLIKTRGQQVTLRCSPISGHKSVSWYQQVLGQGPQFIFQYYEKEERGRGNFPDRFSARQFPNYSSELNVNALLLGDSALYLCASTPSGWDRGSHEQYFGPGTRLTVT.